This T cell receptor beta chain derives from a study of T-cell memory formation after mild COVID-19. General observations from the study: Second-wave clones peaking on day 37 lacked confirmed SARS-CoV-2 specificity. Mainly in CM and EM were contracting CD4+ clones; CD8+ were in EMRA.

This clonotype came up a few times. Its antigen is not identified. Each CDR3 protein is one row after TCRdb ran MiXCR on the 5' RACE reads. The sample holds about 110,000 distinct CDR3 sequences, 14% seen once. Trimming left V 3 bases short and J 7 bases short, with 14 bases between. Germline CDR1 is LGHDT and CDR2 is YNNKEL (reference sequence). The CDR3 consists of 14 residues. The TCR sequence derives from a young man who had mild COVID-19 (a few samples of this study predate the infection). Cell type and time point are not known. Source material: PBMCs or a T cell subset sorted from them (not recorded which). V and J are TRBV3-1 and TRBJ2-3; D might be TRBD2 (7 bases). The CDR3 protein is CASSQDAGAYTQYF. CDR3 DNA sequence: TGTGCCAGCAGCCAGGACGCGGGGGCCTATACGCAGTATTTT.